This is a list of T cell receptor beta chains from one sample in a study of beta chain features in type 1 diabetes. Clones were sequenced by immunoSEQ multiplex PCR, and TCRdb holds only the in-frame ones, with some missing. The sample carries approximately 470,000 clones, 30% recorded once. Specimen: naive CD4+ T cells from blood. These receptors were taken from a man aged 18 to 30 in good health. Each CDR3 is given with its conserved first and last residue. Each record gives: V gene, J gene, clone size, D gene, CDR3 protein, CDR3 DNA. The D gene is left open where the match is weak. Clone sizes are given selectively: once, few, many, or a class where the clone is expanded.

v_gene: TRBV9
j_gene: TRBJ2-1
abundance: -
d_gene: -
CDR3aa: CASSVQGPGNEQFF
CDR3nt: TGTGCCAGCAGCGTTCAGGGACCAGGCAATGAGCAGTTCTTC

v_gene: TRBV18
j_gene: TRBJ1-2
abundance: few
d_gene: -
CDR3aa: CASSRETGNYGYTF
CDR3nt: TGTGCCAGCTCACGCGAGACAGGAAACTATGGCTACACCTTC

v_gene: TRBV7-9
j_gene: TRBJ2-1
abundance: -
d_gene: TRBD1
CDR3aa: CASSRTGVHEQFF
CDR3nt: TGTGCCAGCAGCCGGACAGGGGTCCATGAGCAGTTCTTC

v_gene: TRBV20-1
j_gene: TRBJ2-7
abundance: few
d_gene: -
CDR3aa: CSARTRDEQYF
CDR3nt: TGCAGTGCTAGAACACGCGACGAGCAGTACTTC

v_gene: TRBV29-1
j_gene: TRBJ2-1
abundance: -
d_gene: TRBD2
CDR3aa: CSALSGSTSRGNEQFF
CDR3nt: TGCAGCGCCCTTAGCGGGAGCACCTCCAGGGGCAATGAGCAGTTCTTC

v_gene: TRBV5-1
j_gene: TRBJ2-5
abundance: few
d_gene: TRBD1
CDR3aa: CASSHTGGQETQYF
CDR3nt: TGCGCCAGCAGCCACACAGGGGGACAAGAGACCCAGTACTTC

v_gene: TRBV7-2
j_gene: TRBJ2-7
abundance: -
d_gene: TRBD1
CDR3aa: CASSFQGQGYEQYF
CDR3nt: TGTGCCAGCAGCTTTCAGGGACAGGGCTACGAGCAGTACTTC

v_gene: TRBV6-5
j_gene: TRBJ2-7
abundance: few
d_gene: TRBD1
CDR3aa: CASSSQPTGAYEQYF
CDR3nt: TGTGCCAGCAGTTCTCAACCGACAGGGGCCTACGAGCAGTACTTC

v_gene: TRBV10-3
j_gene: TRBJ1-5
abundance: -
d_gene: -
CDR3aa: CAISDYWDQPQHF
CDR3nt: TGTGCCATCAGTGATTACTGGGACCAGCCCCAGCATTTT

v_gene: TRBV28
j_gene: TRBJ2-3
abundance: -
d_gene: -
CDR3aa: CASSHRLVFGTDTQYF
CDR3nt: TGTGCCAGCAGCCACAGACTAGTTTTTGGCACAGATACGCAGTATTTT

v_gene: TRBV5-1
j_gene: TRBJ2-1
abundance: -
d_gene: -
CDR3aa: CASSSDSYSYNEQFF
CDR3nt: TGCGCCAGCAGCTCGGACAGCTACTCCTACAATGAGCAGTTCTTC

v_gene: TRBV29-1
j_gene: TRBJ2-7
abundance: -
d_gene: TRBD2
CDR3aa: CSVGTSGRIYEQYF
CDR3nt: TGCAGCGTGGGGACTAGCGGGAGGATCTACGAGCAGTACTTC

v_gene: TRBV14
j_gene: TRBJ2-1
abundance: -
d_gene: -
CDR3aa: CASSQGGRSSSYNEQFF
CDR3nt: TGTGCCAGCAGCCAAGGAGGCAGGTCAAGCTCCTACAATGAGCAGTTCTTC

v_gene: TRBV30
j_gene: TRBJ2-5
abundance: -
d_gene: -
CDR3aa: CAWIRGNGMAQYF
CDR3nt: TGTGCCTGGATACGGGGCAACGGGATGGCCCAGTACTTC

v_gene: TRBV28
j_gene: TRBJ2-1
abundance: few
d_gene: -
CDR3aa: CASIGGWGYNEQFF
CDR3nt: TGTGCCAGCATCGGCGGCTGGGGCTACAATGAGCAGTTCTTC

v_gene: TRBV30
j_gene: TRBJ2-1
abundance: few
d_gene: -
CDR3aa: CAWSVHGLRNEQFF
CDR3nt: TGTGCCTGGAGTGTGCACGGACTACGGAATGAGCAGTTCTTC

v_gene: TRBV9
j_gene: TRBJ2-1
abundance: -
d_gene: -
CDR3aa: CASSLAGAYYNEQFF
CDR3nt: TGTGCCAGCAGCCTCGCAGGGGCCTACTACAATGAGCAGTTCTTC

v_gene: TRBV7-2
j_gene: TRBJ2-1
abundance: few
d_gene: -
CDR3aa: CASSLNREDEQFF
CDR3nt: TGTGCCAGCAGCTTAAACAGAGAGGATGAGCAGTTCTTC

v_gene: TRBV7-7
j_gene: TRBJ2-1
abundance: few
d_gene: TRBD1
CDR3aa: CASSSGRQGSNEQFF
CDR3nt: TGTGCCAGCAGCAGCGGAAGACAGGGCTCCAATGAGCAGTTCTTC

v_gene: TRBV9
j_gene: TRBJ2-4
abundance: -
d_gene: -
CDR3aa: CATTGLAKNIQYF
CDR3nt: TGTGCCACTACCGGCTTAGCCAAAAACATTCAGTACTTC

v_gene: TRBV7-9
j_gene: TRBJ2-3
abundance: -
d_gene: -
CDR3aa: CASSLGDGRDTQYF
CDR3nt: TGTGCCAGCAGCTTAGGGGACGGAAGAGATACGCAGTATTTT

v_gene: TRBV7-2
j_gene: TRBJ2-7
abundance: -
d_gene: -
CDR3aa: CASSPGSEQYF
CDR3nt: TGTGCCAGCAGCCCGGGATCCGAGCAGTACTTC

v_gene: TRBV9
j_gene: TRBJ2-5
abundance: -
d_gene: -
CDR3aa: CASSRRDQETQYF
CDR3nt: TGTGCCAGCAGTCGCAGGGACCAAGAGACCCAGTACTTC

v_gene: TRBV18
j_gene: TRBJ2-7
abundance: few
d_gene: -
CDR3aa: CASSYQASLSSYEQYF
CDR3nt: TGTGCCAGCTCATACCAGGCATCCCTCTCCTCCTACGAGCAGTACTTC

v_gene: TRBV11-3
j_gene: TRBJ2-1
abundance: -
d_gene: TRBD2
CDR3aa: CASRGSSGRGHNEQFF
CDR3nt: TGTGCCAGCCGCGGGTCTAGCGGGAGGGGACACAATGAGCAGTTCTTC

v_gene: TRBV7-9
j_gene: TRBJ2-1
abundance: -
d_gene: -
CDR3aa: CASSPLGLINEQFF
CDR3nt: TGTGCCAGCAGCCCTTTAGGTCTCATTAATGAGCAGTTCTTC

v_gene: TRBV20-1
j_gene: TRBJ2-7
abundance: -
d_gene: -
CDR3aa: CSAWASYEQYF
CDR3nt: TGCAGTGCCTGGGCCTCCTACGAGCAGTACTTC

v_gene: TRBV5-1
j_gene: TRBJ2-1
abundance: -
d_gene: TRBD1
CDR3aa: CASSFQGADEQFF
CDR3nt: TGCGCCAGCAGCTTTCAGGGGGCGGATGAGCAGTTCTTC

v_gene: TRBV14
j_gene: TRBJ2-1
abundance: -
d_gene: -
CDR3aa: CASSRHQWPNEQFF
CDR3nt: TGTGCCAGCAGCCGACACCAATGGCCCAATGAGCAGTTCTTC

v_gene: TRBV5-1
j_gene: TRBJ2-1
abundance: -
d_gene: -
CDR3aa: CASSSGTHNEQFF
CDR3nt: TGCGCCAGCAGCTCCGGGACCCACAATGAGCAGTTCTTC

v_gene: TRBV6-1
j_gene: TRBJ2-7
abundance: -
d_gene: -
CDR3aa: CASIEPQDRAYEQYF
CDR3nt: TGTGCCAGCATCGAACCGCAGGATCGGGCCTACGAGCAGTACTTC

v_gene: TRBV7-2
j_gene: TRBJ1-4
abundance: few
d_gene: -
CDR3aa: CASRVTTNEKLFF
CDR3nt: TGTGCCAGCCGGGTGACAACTAATGAAAAACTGTTTTTT

v_gene: TRBV19
j_gene: TRBJ2-3
abundance: few
d_gene: TRBD2
CDR3aa: CASSTSGSSTDTQYF
CDR3nt: TGTGCCAGTAGTACCAGCGGGAGCAGCACAGATACGCAGTATTTT

v_gene: TRBV18
j_gene: TRBJ2-7
abundance: -
d_gene: TRBD2
CDR3aa: CASSRAGDLYEQYF
CDR3nt: TGTGCCAGCTCACGGGCGGGGGACCTATACGAGCAGTACTTC

v_gene: TRBV7-2
j_gene: TRBJ2-5
abundance: few
d_gene: -
CDR3aa: CASSFGQPEYF
CDR3nt: TGTGCCAGCAGCTTCGGGCAACCAGAGTACTTC

v_gene: TRBV4-1
j_gene: TRBJ2-1
abundance: few
d_gene: -
CDR3aa: CASSPPSLLVSYNEQFF
CDR3nt: TGCGCCAGCAGCCCCCCCTCATTATTAGTATCCTACAATGAGCAGTTCTTC

v_gene: TRBV7-6
j_gene: TRBJ2-2
abundance: once
d_gene: TRBD1
CDR3aa: CASSPSTGGRSTGELFF
CDR3nt: TGTGCCAGCAGCCCAAGCACAGGGGGCCGGAGCACCGGGGAGCTGTTTTTT

v_gene: TRBV6-5
j_gene: TRBJ2-5
abundance: -
d_gene: -
CDR3aa: CASSYLGAGPETQYF
CDR3nt: TGTGCCAGCAGTTACCTAGGGGCAGGCCCAGAGACCCAGTACTTC

v_gene: TRBV5-6
j_gene: TRBJ2-3
abundance: few
d_gene: TRBD2
CDR3aa: CASSLASGTLDTQYF
CDR3nt: TGTGCCAGCAGCTTGGCTAGCGGGACCCTAGATACGCAGTATTTT

v_gene: TRBV7-9
j_gene: TRBJ1-4
abundance: few
d_gene: -
CDR3aa: CASSPTFHEKLFF
CDR3nt: TGTGCCAGCAGCCCCACTTTTCATGAAAAACTGTTTTTT

v_gene: TRBV4-3
j_gene: TRBJ2-1
abundance: -
d_gene: TRBD2
CDR3aa: CASSQEASGRSQFF
CDR3nt: TGCGCCAGCAGCCAAGAGGCTAGCGGGAGATCCCAGTTCTTC

v_gene: TRBV25-1
j_gene: TRBJ2-3
abundance: few
d_gene: TRBD2
CDR3aa: CASSEPSGAGDTQYF
CDR3nt: TGTGCCAGCAGTGAACCCAGCGGGGCTGGGGATACGCAGTATTTT

v_gene: TRBV7-2
j_gene: TRBJ2-5
abundance: few
d_gene: TRBD2
CDR3aa: CASTSGGVGETQYF
CDR3nt: TGTGCCAGCACTAGCGGGGGGGTTGGAGAGACCCAGTACTTC

v_gene: TRBV5-4
j_gene: TRBJ2-1
abundance: few
d_gene: -
CDR3aa: CASSGGRNYNEQFF
CDR3nt: TGTGCCAGCAGCGGGGGACGGAATTACAATGAGCAGTTCTTC

v_gene: TRBV29-1
j_gene: TRBJ2-7
abundance: -
d_gene: -
CDR3aa: CSAGEGRQYF
CDR3nt: TGCAGCGCCGGCGAGGGCCGGCAGTACTTC

v_gene: TRBV7-2
j_gene: TRBJ2-2
abundance: -
d_gene: -
CDR3aa: CASSQTGRGKLFF
CDR3nt: TGTGCCAGCAGCCAAACAGGTCGGGGGAAGCTGTTTTTT

v_gene: TRBV19
j_gene: TRBJ2-1
abundance: -
d_gene: -
CDR3aa: CASSIRRQGNYNEQFF
CDR3nt: TGTGCCAGTAGTATACGCAGGCAGGGAAACTACAATGAGCAGTTCTTC

v_gene: TRBV7-6
j_gene: TRBJ2-7
abundance: few
d_gene: TRBD2
CDR3aa: CASSLGLSGRNEQYF
CDR3nt: TGTGCCAGCAGCTTAGGGCTTAGCGGGAGGAACGAGCAGTACTTC

v_gene: TRBV25-1
j_gene: TRBJ2-3
abundance: -
d_gene: -
CDR3aa: CASRVQGTDTQYF
CDR3nt: TGTGCCAGCAGAGTTCAGGGGACAGATACGCAGTATTTT

v_gene: TRBV7-2
j_gene: TRBJ2-3
abundance: few
d_gene: -
CDR3aa: CASSFFGGPDTQYF
CDR3nt: TGTGCCAGCAGCTTCTTTGGGGGACCAGATACGCAGTATTTT

v_gene: TRBV21-1
j_gene: TRBJ2-7
abundance: few
d_gene: -
CDR3aa: CASRAVRLAGDEQYF
CDR3nt: TGTGCCAGCAGGGCGGTCCGACTAGCGGGAGATGAGCAGTACTTC

v_gene: TRBV4-1
j_gene: TRBJ2-4
abundance: few
d_gene: -
CDR3aa: CASSRGRQGGAPKNIQYF
CDR3nt: TGCGCCAGCAGCCGAGGTCGTCAGGGGGGCGCCCCCAAAAACATTCAGTACTTC

v_gene: TRBV14
j_gene: TRBJ2-1
abundance: -
d_gene: -
CDR3aa: CASSRDTYNEQFF
CDR3nt: TGTGCCAGCAGCCGGGACACCTACAATGAGCAGTTCTTC

v_gene: TRBV2
j_gene: TRBJ2-3
abundance: -
d_gene: -
CDR3aa: CASSRLVSTDTQYF
CDR3nt: TGTGCCAGCAGTAGACTAGTATCCACAGATACGCAGTATTTT

v_gene: TRBV9
j_gene: TRBJ2-1
abundance: -
d_gene: TRBD2
CDR3aa: CASSVGLAGGNEQFF
CDR3nt: TGTGCCAGCAGCGTAGGACTAGCGGGAGGTAATGAGCAGTTCTTC